These T cell receptor beta chains were read from a single sample in a study of T cell responses to AZD1222 COVID-19 vaccine. Assay used: immunoSEQ multiplex PCR; TCRdb lists only in-frame clones, some missing. The table has 80,000 or so clones, 82% seen once. The material was peripheral blood, obtained on day 0 of AZD1222 vaccination. All receptors come from an adult in good health. CDR3s include the opening cysteine and the closing phenylalanine or tryptophan. A D gene is named only where the DNA matches it firmly. Rows may omit the clone size; those that give it use once, few, many or a size class.

. TRBD1 TRBJ2-7 TRBV18 CASSQTGGYEQYF TGTGCCAGCTCACAAACAGGGGGCTACGAGCAGTACTTC
. . TRBJ2-7 TRBV7-6 CASSLGSNYEQYF TGTGCCAGCAGCTTAGGGTCCAACTACGAGCAGTACTTC
few . TRBJ2-1 TRBV4-3 CASSLTKGHYNEQFF TGCGCCAGCAGCCTAACCAAAGGGCACTACAATGAGCAGTTCTTC
. TRBD1 TRBJ2-3 TRBV19 CASSVWQGDTDTQYF TGTGCCAGTAGTGTATGGCAGGGGGATACAGATACGCAGTATTTT
. TRBD2 TRBJ2-1 TRBV4-3 CASSHSLAGASGNEQFF TGCGCCAGCAGCCATTCACTAGCGGGAGCGTCGGGCAATGAGCAGTTCTTC
. . TRBJ1-1 TRBV10-1 CASSQGHEAFF TGCGCCAGCAGTCAGGGACACGAAGCTTTCTTT
. . TRBJ1-1 TRBV7-8 CASSLVSGMGTEAFF TGTGCCAGCAGCTTAGTCTCCGGGATGGGCACTGAAGCTTTCTTT
. . TRBJ1-5 TRBV6-2/TRBV6-3 CASSPNTGSNQPQHF TGTGCCAGCAGCCCCAACACAGGGAGCAATCAGCCCCAGCATTTT
. . TRBJ1-6 TRBV7-9 CASSFYREDSPLHF TGTGCCAGCAGCTTCTACAGGGAGGATTCACCCCTCCACTTT
. . TRBJ2-3 TRBV11-2 CASSLDGRYTDTQYF TGTGCCAGCAGCTTAGACGGACGTTACACAGATACGCAGTATTTT
. . TRBJ1-5 TRBV19 CASSMSGRGNQPQHF TGTGCCAGTAGTATGAGTGGTCGGGGAAATCAGCCCCAGCATTTT
. . TRBJ1-2 TRBV6-5 CASSPQGNYGYTF TGTGCCAGCAGCCCCCAAGGGAACTATGGCTACACCTTC
. . TRBJ2-2 TRBV10-3 CAISVLSGGELFF TGTGCCATCAGTGTCCTAAGCGGCGGGGAGCTGTTTTTT
. TRBD2 TRBJ2-3 TRBV2 CASSGLAVDQDTQYF TGTGCCAGCAGTGGACTAGCCGTTGACCAAGATACGCAGTATTTT
. TRBD1 TRBJ1-2 TRBV7-9 CASSGPGTANYGYTF TGTGCCAGCAGCGGACCCGGGACAGCAAACTATGGCTACACCTTC
. . TRBJ1-6 TRBV6-1 CASSEREHSPLHF TGTGCCAGCAGTGAGAGGGAACATTCACCCCTCCACTTT
once . TRBJ2-1 TRBV3-1/TRBV3-2 CASSQHGVYNEQFF TGTGCCAGCAGCCAGCACGGGGTTTACAATGAGCAGTTCTTC
. TRBD1 TRBJ1-4 TRBV6-5 CASSPPGQDNEKLFF TGTGCCAGCAGTCCACCGGGACAGGATAATGAAAAACTGTTTTTT
. . TRBJ1-3 TRBV7-8 CASSLSRSSGNTIYF TGTGCCAGCAGCTTAAGCCGGAGCTCTGGAAACACCATATATTTT
. . TRBJ1-1 TRBV9 CASSGELHGTEAFF TGTGCCAGCAGCGGGGAACTGCATGGCACTGAAGCTTTCTTT
. TRBD2 TRBJ2-7 TRBV7-9 CASSKTSDYEQYF TGTGCCAGCAGCAAGACTAGCGACTACGAGCAGTACTTC
. TRBD1 TRBJ1-1 TRBV4-3 CASSKGTGMRNTEAFF TGCGCCAGCAGCAAAGGGACAGGGATGAGGAACACTGAAGCTTTCTTT
. TRBD2 TRBJ2-7 TRBV5-1 CASSLAVSGSSYEQYF TGCGCCAGCAGCTTGGCCGTCAGCGGGAGCTCCTACGAGCAGTACTTC
. TRBD1 TRBJ2-1 TRBV5-6 CASSLGQGAGNEQFF TGTGCCAGCAGCTTGGGACAGGGGGCCGGCAATGAGCAGTTCTTC
. . TRBJ1-2 TRBV19 CASQPFDRLYGYTF TGTGCCAGTCAACCCTTCGACAGGCTCTATGGCTACACCTTC
once . TRBJ2-7 TRBV2 CASSEEGSSYEQYF TGTGCCAGCAGTGAAGAAGGAAGCTCCTACGAGCAGTACTTC
few TRBD1 TRBJ1-6 TRBV3-1/TRBV3-2 CASTTGGDSPLHF TGTGCCAGCACGACAGGGGGTGATTCACCCCTCCACTTT
. . TRBJ1-2 TRBV19 CASVDGTIGSYTF TGTGCCAGTGTGGACGGGACTATAGGGAGCTACACCTTC
. TRBD1 TRBJ1-2 TRBV6-6 CASRPQGADYGYTF TGTGCCAGCAGACCTCAGGGGGCGGACTATGGCTACACCTTC
. TRBD2 TRBJ2-3 TRBV5-1 CASSLATGGPSTDTQYF TGCGCCAGCAGCTTGGCGACGGGGGGACCCAGCACAGATACGCAGTATTTT